This T cell receptor (beta chain) was obtained from a study of blood T cell repertoires in COVID-19. Study at large: The analysed material was cDNA or gDNA that came from T cells, B-cell-depleted T cells, or PBMCs.

Under the authors' procedure: Reference gene primer amplification in the assay estimated nucleated cell counts. Assay: immunoSEQ multiplex PCR; the TCRdb copy retains only in-frame clones and omits some. From that table come the V and J calls and clone size; the DNA was used to work out D and trimming. The repertoire includes about 130,000 clones, around 79% of them detected once, and 20% sits in the top ten. V was pared by 7 bases and J by 4 bases, with 11 bases between. The CDR3 is made up of 12 amino acids. The chain couples TRBV12-3 or TRBV12-4 to TRBJ2-7; D gene unclear. The TCR comes from a man older than 75 with acute or convalescent COVID-19. The sequenced sample was peripheral blood. CDR3 in DNA: TGTGCCAGCACAAACAGCTATTACGAGCAGTACTTC. It codes for CASTNSYYEQYF.